The T cell receptor (beta chain) described here comes from a study of T-cell memory formation after mild COVID-19 (dated by TCRdb to the early 2020s). Broadly, across the study: TCR sequence clusters from the two donors were largely donor specific. The cohort comprised two young, previously healthy adult volunteers, one female and one male. T-cell clones expanding and contracting after mild COVID-19 in a couple of donors were tracked by longitudinal TCRalpha and TCRbeta repertoire sequencing. Paper-wide results and their limitations: Contracting CD4+ clones turned up mainly in the CM and EM memory subsets, whereas EMRA was where CD8+ clones were enriched. The study covered only two mild cases, and larger cohorts including severe cases with pre-infection samples were considered necessary. The second-wave clones that peaked on day 37 were not confirmed to be SARS-CoV-2 specific. Clones that contracted from day 15 to 85 showed balanced CD4/CD8 phenotypes, whereas a second wave of clones that expanded from day 15 to 37 leaned towards CD4+. Some responding clones were detected in pre-infection memory, suggesting pre-existing cross-reactive memory T cells joined the SARS-CoV-2 response.

PBMCs were isolated by Ficoll-Paque density gradient centrifugation. V loses 3 bases at its end and J loses 6 bases; junction bases beyond the gene matches: 7. The germline V gene yields MRHNA for CDR1 and SNTAGT for CDR2. There are 15 amino acids in the CDR3, from cysteine to phenylalanine inclusive. Only CDR3 DNA remains: 45 bases, in frame from the first base. TCRdb lists the instrument as Illumina NovaSeq 6000. TCRalpha and TCRbeta cDNA libraries were constructed by 5'RACE with constant-segment primers, with sample barcodes and unique molecular identifiers being introduced. RNA was extracted from every sample with Trizol reagent. The libraries were amplified in two PCR steps, and the second step added a second sample barcode and Illumina TruSeq adapters. Sequencing of the libraries was done on an Illumina NovaSeq, producing 2 x 150 bp paired-end reads. In the original analysis: Reads were demultiplexed and collapsed into UMI-guided consensus sequences with migec v1.2.7. Using mixcr v2.1.11, UMI consensuses were aligned to TRA and TRB V and J templates and then assembled into clonotypes. A clonotype was counted as expanded or contracted only if both edgeR and NoisET called the change significant, with noise models trained on biological replicates. edgeR calls used a false discovery rate-adjusted p below 0.01 and a log2 fold-change threshold of 1. As an exploratory analysis of dynamics, PCA with hierarchical clustering was applied to max-normalized trajectories of the 1000 most abundant clonotypes. Separately sequenced CD4+ and CD8+ repertoires were used to assign a CD4 or CD8 phenotype to each responding clone. The public reads were run again by TCRdb, first through fastp at Q25 and then through MiXCR, and only productive beta chains were kept. A single entry per CDR3 protein holds the most common genes and DNA from its merged rows. Here the V and J calls rest on TCRdb's processing, not on the authors' analysis. The sample contains under 85,000 distinct CDR3 sequences, about 15% of them found a single time. The ten largest make up roughly 30% of the sample.

At least ten counts were recorded for this clonotype. Its cognate antigen has yet to be identified. Per-base qualities were not stored, and no clone one base away is much larger. Sequenced sample: PBMCs or a T cell subset sorted from them (not recorded which). The clonotype comes from an adult woman who had mild COVID-19 (a few samples of this study predate the infection). The sample titles of this study are shuffled in the database, so cell type and time point are left out; the donor was told from shared clones. The chain links TRBV6-4 with TRBJ2-1, with 8 bases in between that match TRBD1. CDR3 protein: CASSEKTGASNEQFF. The DNA sequence reads TGTGCCAGCAGTGAGAAGACAGGGGCGAGCAATGAGCAGTTCTTC.